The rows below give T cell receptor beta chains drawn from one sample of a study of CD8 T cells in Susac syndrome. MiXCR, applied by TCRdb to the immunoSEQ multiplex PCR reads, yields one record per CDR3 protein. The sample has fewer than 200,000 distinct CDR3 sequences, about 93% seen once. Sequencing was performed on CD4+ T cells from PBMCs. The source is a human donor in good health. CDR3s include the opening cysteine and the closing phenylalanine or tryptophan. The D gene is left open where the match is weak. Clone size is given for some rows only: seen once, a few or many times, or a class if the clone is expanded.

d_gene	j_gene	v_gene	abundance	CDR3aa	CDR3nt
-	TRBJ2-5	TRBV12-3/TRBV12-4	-	CASSFRQYQETQYF	TGTGCCAGCAGTTTCAGGCAGTACCAAGAGACCCAGTACTTC
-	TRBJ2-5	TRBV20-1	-	CSATGDSGTIETQYF	TGCAGTGCTACGGGAGACAGCGGCACAATAGAGACCCAGTACTTC
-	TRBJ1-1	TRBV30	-	CAWSVYRDAFF	TGTGCCTGGAGTGTTTACAGGGACGCTTTCTTT
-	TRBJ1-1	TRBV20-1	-	CSARDPMTEAFF	TGCAGTGCTAGGGATCCGATGACTGAAGCTTTCTTT
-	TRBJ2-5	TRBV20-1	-	CSARSFTTGQETQYF	TGCAGTGCTAGATCCTTTACGACAGGTCAAGAGACCCAGTACTTC
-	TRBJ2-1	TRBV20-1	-	CSARDHREFF	TGCAGTGCTAGAGACCACCGCGAGTTCTTC
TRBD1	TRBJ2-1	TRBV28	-	CASSLTGVRYNEQFF	TGTGCCAGCAGTCTGACAGGGGTCCGCTACAATGAGCAGTTCTTC
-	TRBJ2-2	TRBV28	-	CASSNRRPGELFF	TGTGCCAGCAGTAACCGGCGGCCTGGGGAGCTGTTTTTT
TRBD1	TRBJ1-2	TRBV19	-	CASSNPGQGTGGYTF	TGTGCCAGTAGTAACCCGGGACAGGGGACGGGAGGCTACACCTTC
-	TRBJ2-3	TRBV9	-	CASSVELVTDTQYF	TGTGCCAGCAGCGTAGAACTAGTCACAGATACGCAGTATTTT
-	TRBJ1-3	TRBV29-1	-	CSVESGSGNTIYF	TGCAGCGTTGAATCAGGATCTGGAAACACCATATATTTT
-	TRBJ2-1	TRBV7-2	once	CASLAGRGNGGNEQFF	TGTGCCAGTCTAGCAGGACGCGGGAATGGGGGCAATGAGCAGTTCTTC
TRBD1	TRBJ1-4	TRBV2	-	CATIGTGAEKLFF	TGTGCCACCATAGGGACAGGCGCTGAAAAACTGTTTTTT
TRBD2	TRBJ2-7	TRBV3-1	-	CASSRGTSWSYEQYF	TGTGCCAGCAGCCGCGGGACTAGCTGGTCCTACGAGCAGTACTTC
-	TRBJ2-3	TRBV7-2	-	CASSFKRQGSIKQNTQYF	TGTGCCAGCAGCTTCAAACGCCAGGGTTCCATTAAACAAAATACGCAGTATTTT
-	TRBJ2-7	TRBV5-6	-	CASSPRGRPYEQYF	TGTGCCAGCAGCCCCCGGGGGCGGCCCTACGAGCAGTACTTC
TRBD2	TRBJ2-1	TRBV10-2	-	CASSGTSGSLSYNEQFF	TGCGCCAGCAGCGGGACTAGCGGGTCCCTATCCTACAATGAGCAGTTCTTC
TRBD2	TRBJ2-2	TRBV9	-	CASSVALAGGSTGELFF	TGTGCCAGCAGCGTAGCGCTAGCGGGGGGAAGCACCGGGGAGCTGTTTTTT
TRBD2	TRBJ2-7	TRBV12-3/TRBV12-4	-	CASRIAGPSYEQYF	TGTGCCAGCAGAATAGCGGGGCCGTCCTACGAGCAGTACTTC
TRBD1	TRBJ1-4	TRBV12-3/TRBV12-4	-	CASSPTGVSEKLFF	TGTGCCAGCAGTCCTACAGGGGTCAGTGAAAAACTGTTTTTT
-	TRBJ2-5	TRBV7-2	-	CASGYRDPTETQYF	TGTGCCAGCGGGTACCGGGACCCGACGGAGACCCAGTACTTC
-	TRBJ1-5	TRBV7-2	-	CASSLRQTSSNQPQHF	TGTGCCAGCAGCCTACGACAGACTAGTAGCAATCAGCCCCAGCATTTT
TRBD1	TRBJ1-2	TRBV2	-	CASSVQTGDYGYTF	TGTGCCAGCAGTGTACAGACAGGGGACTATGGCTACACCTTC
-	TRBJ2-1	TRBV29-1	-	CSAPFPSGEQFF	TGCAGCGCCCCTTTTCCCTCGGGTGAGCAGTTCTTC
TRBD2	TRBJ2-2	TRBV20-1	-	CSAPRRLAGPRNGELFF	TGCAGTGCTCCTAGGAGACTAGCGGGTCCCCGAAACGGGGAGCTGTTTTTT
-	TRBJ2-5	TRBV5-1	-	CASSPGGTERLTQYF	TGCGCCAGCAGCCCTGGTGGGACCGAGAGGTTGACCCAGTACTTC
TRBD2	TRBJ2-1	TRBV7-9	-	CASSLEASGAEQFF	TGTGCCAGCAGCTTAGAGGCGAGCGGGGCTGAGCAGTTCTTC
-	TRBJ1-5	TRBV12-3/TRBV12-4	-	CASSFETGNQPQHF	TGTGCCAGCAGTTTCGAGACAGGTAATCAGCCCCAGCATTTT
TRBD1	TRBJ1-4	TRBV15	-	CATSRGDRGQEKLFF	TGTGCCACCAGCAGAGGGGACAGGGGGCAAGAAAAACTGTTTTTT
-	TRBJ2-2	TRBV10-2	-	CASRGTGELFF	TGCGCCAGCAGGGGCACCGGGGAGCTGTTTTTT
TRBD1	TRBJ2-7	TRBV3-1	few	CASSRSTGGGSYEQYF	TGTGCCAGCAGCCGCTCGACAGGGGGCGGCTCCTACGAGCAGTACTTC
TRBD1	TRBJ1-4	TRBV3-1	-	CASSQRGGTGNEKLFF	TGTGCCAGCAGCCAAAGAGGGGGGACAGGGAATGAAAAACTGTTTTTT
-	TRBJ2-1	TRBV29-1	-	CSVQEVDEQFF	TGCAGCGTTCAAGAAGTTGATGAGCAGTTCTTC
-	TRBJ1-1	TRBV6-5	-	CVARAVTEAFF	TGTGTGGCGCGGGCAGTCACTGAAGCTTTCTTT
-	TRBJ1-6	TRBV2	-	CASSLRGKNNSPLHF	TGTGCCAGCAGTCTCAGGGGAAAAAATAATTCACCCCTCCACTTT
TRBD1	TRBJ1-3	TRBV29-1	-	CSVEGILGTAGNTIYF	TGCAGCGTTGAAGGGATTTTGGGGACAGCTGGAAACACCATATATTTT
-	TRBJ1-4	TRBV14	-	CASSQPPTGREKLFF	TGTGCCAGCAGCCAACCCCCTACCGGACGGGAAAAACTGTTTTTT